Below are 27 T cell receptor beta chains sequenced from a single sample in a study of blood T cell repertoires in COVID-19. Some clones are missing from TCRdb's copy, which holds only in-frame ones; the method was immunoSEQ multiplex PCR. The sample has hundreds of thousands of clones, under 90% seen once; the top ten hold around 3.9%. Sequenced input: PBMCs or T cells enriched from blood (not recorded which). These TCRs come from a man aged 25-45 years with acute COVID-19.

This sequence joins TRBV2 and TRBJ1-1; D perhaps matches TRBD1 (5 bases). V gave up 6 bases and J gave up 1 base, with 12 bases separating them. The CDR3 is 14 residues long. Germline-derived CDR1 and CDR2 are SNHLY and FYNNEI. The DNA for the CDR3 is TGTGCCAGCAGCGGACGGGGGTCGAACACTGAAGCTTTCTTT. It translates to CASSGRGSNTEAFF.

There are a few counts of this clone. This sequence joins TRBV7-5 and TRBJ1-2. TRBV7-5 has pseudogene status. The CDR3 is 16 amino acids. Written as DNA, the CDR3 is TGTGTCAGAAGCTTAGGCGTCGACGGTAGCGACTATGGCTACACCTTC. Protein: CVRSLGVDGSDYGYTF.

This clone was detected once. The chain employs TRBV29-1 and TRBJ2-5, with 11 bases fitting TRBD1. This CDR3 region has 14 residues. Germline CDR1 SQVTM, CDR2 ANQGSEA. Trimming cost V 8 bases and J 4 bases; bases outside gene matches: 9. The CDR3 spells CSSLPGQGGETQYF. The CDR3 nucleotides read TGCAGCTCACTTCCGGGACAGGGGGGAGAGACCCAGTACTTC. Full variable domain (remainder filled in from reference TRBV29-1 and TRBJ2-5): SAVISQKPSRDICQRGTSLTIQCQVDSQVTMMFWYRQQPGQSLTLIATANQGSEATYESGFVIDKFPISRPNLTFSTLTVSNMSPEDSSIYLCSSLPGQGGETQYFGPGTRLLVL.

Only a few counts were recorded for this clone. CDR3 region: CASSPQGARAPNYGYTF. The CDR3 bases are TGTGCCAGCAGCCCACAGGGGGCTCGGGCGCCTAACTATGGCTACACCTTC. The J gene is TRBJ1-2, the V gene TRBV27; 9 bases map to TRBD1. With 6 bases clipped from V and 0 bases from J, the junction kept 11 bases outside the gene matches. The germline V gene has CDR1 MNHEY and CDR2 SMNVEV (reference sequence). The CDR3 totals 17 residues.

As DNA, the CDR3 is TGTGCCAGCTTTAAGCGGGAGTTGGTTGATGAGCAGTTCTTC. This gives the protein CASFKRELVDEQFF. J is TRBJ2-1 and V is TRBV5-4; 8 bases are a match to TRBD2. V shed 7 bases, J shed 8 bases, and the junction held 11 bases outside the gene matches. CDR1 is SGHNT, CDR2 YYREEE, per germline (reference sequence). The CDR3 totals 14 residues.

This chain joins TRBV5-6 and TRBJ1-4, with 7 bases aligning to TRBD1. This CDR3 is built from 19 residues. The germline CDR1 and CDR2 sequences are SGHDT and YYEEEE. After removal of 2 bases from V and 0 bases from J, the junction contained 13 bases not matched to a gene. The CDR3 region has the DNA TGTGCCAGCAGCTTTCTAGGGGGCGCGGGGTTTGCAACTAATGAAAAACTGTTTTTT. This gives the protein CASSFLGGAGFATNEKLFF.

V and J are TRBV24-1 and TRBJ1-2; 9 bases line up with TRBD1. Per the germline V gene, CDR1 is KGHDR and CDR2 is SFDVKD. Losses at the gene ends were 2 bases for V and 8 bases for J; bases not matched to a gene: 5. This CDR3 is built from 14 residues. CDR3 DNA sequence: TGTGCCACCAGTGATTCGAGGGACAGGGTGGGCTACACCTTC. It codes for CATSDSRDRVGYTF.

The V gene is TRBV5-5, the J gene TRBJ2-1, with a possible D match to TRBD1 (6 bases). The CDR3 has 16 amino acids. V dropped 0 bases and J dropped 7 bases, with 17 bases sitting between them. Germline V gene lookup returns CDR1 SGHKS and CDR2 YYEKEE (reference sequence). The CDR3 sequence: CASSLVVGGLLNEQFF. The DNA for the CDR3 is TGTGCCAGCAGCTTGGTAGTAGGGGGATTATTGAATGAGCAGTTCTTC.

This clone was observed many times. In DNA form, the CDR3 reads TGTGCCAGCAGCCGCCCCAGTCAGGATTCACCCCTCCACTTT. This encodes CASSRPSQDSPLHF. This sequence joins TRBV6-5 and TRBJ1-6; D uncertain. The CDR3 has 14 amino acids. Germline V gives CDR1 MNHEY, CDR2 SVGAGI. The germline V and J ends were trimmed by 6 bases and 8 bases, with 14 bases remaining between them.

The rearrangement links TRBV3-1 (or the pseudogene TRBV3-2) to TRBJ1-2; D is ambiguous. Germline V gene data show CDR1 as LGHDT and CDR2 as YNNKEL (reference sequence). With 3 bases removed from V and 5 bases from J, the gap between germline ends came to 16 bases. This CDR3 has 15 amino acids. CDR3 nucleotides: TGTGCCAGCAGCCACGCCCCGCCAAGGACTTATGGCTACACCTTC. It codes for CASSHAPPRTYGYTF.

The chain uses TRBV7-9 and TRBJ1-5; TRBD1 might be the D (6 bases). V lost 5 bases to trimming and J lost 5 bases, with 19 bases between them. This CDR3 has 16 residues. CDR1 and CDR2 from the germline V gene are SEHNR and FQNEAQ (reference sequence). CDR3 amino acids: CASSASDLQGYQPQHF. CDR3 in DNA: TGTGCCAGCAGCGCGTCCGACTTACAGGGTTATCAGCCCCAGCATTTT.

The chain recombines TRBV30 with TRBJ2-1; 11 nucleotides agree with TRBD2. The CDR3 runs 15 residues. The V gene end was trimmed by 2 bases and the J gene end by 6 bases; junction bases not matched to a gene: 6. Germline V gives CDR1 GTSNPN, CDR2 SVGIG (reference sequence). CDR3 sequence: CAWSLTSGRFNEQFF. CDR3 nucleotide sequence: TGTGCCTGGAGTCTAACTAGCGGGAGATTCAATGAGCAGTTCTTC.

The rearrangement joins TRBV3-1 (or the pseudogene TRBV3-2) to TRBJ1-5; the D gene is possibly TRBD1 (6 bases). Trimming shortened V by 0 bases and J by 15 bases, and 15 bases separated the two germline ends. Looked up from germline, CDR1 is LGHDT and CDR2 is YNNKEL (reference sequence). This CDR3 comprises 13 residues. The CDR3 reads CASSQDNREGMHF. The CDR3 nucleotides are TGTGCCAGCAGCCAAGATAACAGGGAGGGTATGCATTTT.

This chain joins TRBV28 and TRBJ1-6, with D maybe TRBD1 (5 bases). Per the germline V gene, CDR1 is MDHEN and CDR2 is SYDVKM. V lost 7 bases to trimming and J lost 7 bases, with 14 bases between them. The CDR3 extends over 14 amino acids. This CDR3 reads CASNPDSVNSPLHF. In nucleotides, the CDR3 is TGTGCCAGCAATCCTGACAGCGTCAATTCACCCCTCCACTTT.

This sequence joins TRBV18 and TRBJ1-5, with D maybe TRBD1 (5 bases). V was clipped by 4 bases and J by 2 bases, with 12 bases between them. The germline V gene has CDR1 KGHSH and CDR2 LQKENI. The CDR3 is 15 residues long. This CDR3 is CASSQGNGRNQPQHF. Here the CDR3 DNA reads TGTGCCAGCTCACAGGGGAATGGGCGCAATCAGCCCCAGCATTTT.

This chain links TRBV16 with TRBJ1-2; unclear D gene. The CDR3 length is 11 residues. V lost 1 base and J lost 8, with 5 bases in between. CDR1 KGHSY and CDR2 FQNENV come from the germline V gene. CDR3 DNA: TGTGCCAGCAGCCAATTTGAGGGCTACACCTTC. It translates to CASSQFEGYTF. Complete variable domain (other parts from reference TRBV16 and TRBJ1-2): GEEVAQTPKHLVRGEGQKAKLYCAPIKGHSYVFWYQQVLKNEFKFLISFQNENVFDETGMPKERFSAKCLPNSPCSLEIQATKLEDSAVYFCASSQFEGYTFGSGTRLTVV.

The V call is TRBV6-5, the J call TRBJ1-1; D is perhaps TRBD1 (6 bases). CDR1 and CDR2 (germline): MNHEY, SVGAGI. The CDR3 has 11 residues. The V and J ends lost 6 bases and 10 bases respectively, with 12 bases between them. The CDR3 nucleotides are TGTGCCAGCAGGCAGGGGAGCGGAGCTTTCTTT. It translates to CASRQGSGAFF.

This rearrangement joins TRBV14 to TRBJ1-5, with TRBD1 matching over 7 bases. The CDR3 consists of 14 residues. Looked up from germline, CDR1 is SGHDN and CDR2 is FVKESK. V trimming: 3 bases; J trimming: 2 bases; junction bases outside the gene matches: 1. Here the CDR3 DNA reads TGTGCCAGCAGCCACGACAGGGGCAATCAGCCCCAGCATTTT. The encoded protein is CASSHDRGNQPQHF.

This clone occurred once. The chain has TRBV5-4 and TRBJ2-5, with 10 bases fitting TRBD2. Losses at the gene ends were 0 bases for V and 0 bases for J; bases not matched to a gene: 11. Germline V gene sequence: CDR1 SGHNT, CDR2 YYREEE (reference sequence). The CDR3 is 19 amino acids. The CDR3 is CASSLGLAGAKLYQETQYF. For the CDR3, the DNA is TGTGCCAGCAGCTTGGGGCTAGCGGGAGCTAAACTGTACCAAGAGACCCAGTACTTC.

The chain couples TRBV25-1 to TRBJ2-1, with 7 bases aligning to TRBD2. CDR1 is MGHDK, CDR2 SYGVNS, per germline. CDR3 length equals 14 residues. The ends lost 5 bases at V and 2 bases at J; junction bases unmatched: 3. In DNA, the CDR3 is TGTGCCAGCAGTAGGGAGGGCCCCTACAATGAGCAGTTCTTC. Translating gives CASSREGPYNEQFF.

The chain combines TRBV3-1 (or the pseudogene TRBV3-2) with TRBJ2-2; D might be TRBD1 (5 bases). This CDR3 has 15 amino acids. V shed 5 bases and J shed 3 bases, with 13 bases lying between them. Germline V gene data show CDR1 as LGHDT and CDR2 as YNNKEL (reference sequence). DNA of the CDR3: TGTGCCAGCAGCTGGAGACAGAGCTACACCGGGGAGCTGTTTTTT. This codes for CASSWRQSYTGELFF.

Here the CDR3 reads CASSVGGIGNQPQHF. CDR3 nucleotide sequence: TGTGCCAGCAGCGTAGGAGGGATAGGCAATCAGCCCCAGCATTTT. V gene TRBV9 combines with J gene TRBJ1-5; D is unclear. CDR3 size: 15 residues. CDR1 is SGDLS and CDR2 is YYNGEE in the germline V gene. V dropped 0 bases and J dropped 2 bases, with 9 bases sitting between them.

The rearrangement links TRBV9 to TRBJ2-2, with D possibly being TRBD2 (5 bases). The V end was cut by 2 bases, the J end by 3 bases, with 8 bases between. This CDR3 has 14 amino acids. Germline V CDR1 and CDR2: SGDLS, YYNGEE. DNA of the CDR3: TGTGCCAGCAGCGTCCGGGATCACACCGGGGAGCTGTTTTTT. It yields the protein CASSVRDHTGELFF.

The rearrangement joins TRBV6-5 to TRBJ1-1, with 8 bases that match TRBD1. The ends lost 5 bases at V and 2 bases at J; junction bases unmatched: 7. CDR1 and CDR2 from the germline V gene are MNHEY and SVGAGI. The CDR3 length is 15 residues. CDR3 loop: CASSRQGPRNTEAFF. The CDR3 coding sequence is TGTGCCAGCAGTAGACAGGGGCCGAGAAACACTGAAGCTTTCTTT.

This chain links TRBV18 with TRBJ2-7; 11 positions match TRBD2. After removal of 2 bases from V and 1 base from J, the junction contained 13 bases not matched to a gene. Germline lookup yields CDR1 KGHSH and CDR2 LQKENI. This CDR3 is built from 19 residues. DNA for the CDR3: TGTGCCAGCTCACCAGATCCGGGACTAGCGGCCGGATCATCCTACGAGCAGTACGTC. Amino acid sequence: CASSPDPGLAAGSSYEQYV.

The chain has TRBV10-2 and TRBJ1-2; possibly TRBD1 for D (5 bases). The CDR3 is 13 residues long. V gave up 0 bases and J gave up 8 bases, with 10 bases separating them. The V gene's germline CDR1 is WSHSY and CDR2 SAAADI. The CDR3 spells CASSESSGWGYTF. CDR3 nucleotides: TGCGCCAGCAGTGAGTCTTCAGGGTGGGGCTACACCTTC.

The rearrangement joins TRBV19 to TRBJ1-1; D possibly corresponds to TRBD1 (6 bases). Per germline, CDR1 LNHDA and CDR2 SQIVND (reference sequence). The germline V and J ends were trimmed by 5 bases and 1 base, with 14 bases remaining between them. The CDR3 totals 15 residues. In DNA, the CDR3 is TGTGCCAGTAGTGTGACAGGAACCGGGAACACTGAAGCTTTCTTT. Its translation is CASSVTGTGNTEAFF.